This TCR beta chain was identified during a study of PD-L1 blockade in urothelial cancer. The study's findings and limits: Durable-benefit patients expanded tumor-associated blood clones more at 3 weeks.

This clone was observed a single time. Its antigen is as yet unknown. This CDR3 comprises 17 residues. V dropped 5 bases and J dropped 0; count of bases not matched to a gene: 4. Germline CDR1 and CDR2: SGHVS and FQNEAQ. In each PCR, synthetic TCR analog templates were spiked in. TCRdb's table, derived via immunoSEQ multiplex PCR, lists solely in-frame clones and lacks some. The top ten hold 9.5% of the sample, which has approximately 80,000 clones, about 81% seen once. This material consisted of PBMCs, taken around atezolizumab (anti-PD-L1) treatment. The chain recombines TRBV7-8 with TRBJ1-6, with 10 bases that match TRBD1. This receptor was identified in a man between 65 and 85 years old with urothelial cancer. The CDR3, as DNA: TGTGCCAGCAGCCCCAGGACAGGGGGCTCCTATAATTCACCCCTCCACTTT. This translates into CASSPRTGGSYNSPLHF.